This is a list of T cell receptor beta chains from one sample in a study of cytomegalovirus exposure and HLA in healthy donors. TCRdb's table, derived via immunoSEQ multiplex PCR, lists solely in-frame clones and lacks some. Of more than 140,000 clones in the sample, approximately 82% were seen once. The sequenced sample consisted of PBMCs. All receptors derive from a man aged 40-49 years in good health and CMV-seronegative. The CDR3 runs from the conserved cysteine through the conserved F or W. Each record gives: V gene, J gene, CDR3 protein.

>TRBV5-1|TRBJ1-1
CASSMQGDTEAFF
>TRBV2|TRBJ1-5
CASSEWETTLLPQHF
>TRBV12-5|TRBJ2-2
CASGLGSSGLTGELFF
>TRBV4-1|TRBJ2-1
CASSQVNTGLAGEQFF
>TRBV6-5|TRBJ2-2
CAGGRGPGEIGELFF
>TRBV4-2|TRBJ1-6
CASSQLGGGSPLHF
>TRBV9|TRBJ2-1
CASSAFSEAEQFF
>TRBV5-8|TRBJ2-5
CASSKGLAGLQETQYF
>TRBV5-1|TRBJ1-1
CASSLPLGGTEAFF
>TRBV7-2|TRBJ2-7
CASSLADRLYEQYF
>TRBV6-5|TRBJ1-5
CASSYRGGQPQHF
>TRBV6-1|TRBJ2-5
CAGKESSGGVGTQYF
>TRBV6-6|TRBJ1-6
CASSSWRDLLHF
>TRBV6-5|TRBJ2-4
CAISTGPKNIQYF
>TRBV5-1|TRBJ2-5
CASSGAGQETQYF
>TRBV28|TRBJ2-7
CASSPNSYEQYF
>TRBV9|TRBJ2-7
CASSPNNYEQYF
>TRBV7-9|TRBJ1-4
CASSPRVFATNEKLFF
>TRBV6-4|TRBJ1-6
CASSDSGQGSSPLHF
>TRBV5-5|TRBJ2-2
CASRQDGAGELFF
>TRBV7-2|TRBJ1-5
CASSPDRGRHQPQHF
>TRBV11-2|TRBJ2-3
CASSSTGDTQYF
>TRBV4-1|TRBJ1-2
CASSQDHTPTGRYTF
>TRBV6-5|TRBJ1-2
CASRTDRDYGYTF
>TRBV6-1|TRBJ1-3
CASIPVRGSGNTIYF
>TRBV5-1|TRBJ2-1
CASSLEPGQEQFF
>TRBV30|TRBJ1-1
CAWLDLSNTEAFF
>TRBV4-3|TRBJ1-2
CASSRGQVNYGYTF
>TRBV7-7|TRBJ2-2
CASSLSGGTGELFF
>TRBV14|TRBJ2-1
CASSLRLAGASEQFF
>TRBV6-6|TRBJ2-3
CASSSLGRAADTQYF
>TRBV19|TRBJ1-2
CASSILRERYGYTF
>TRBV6-6|TRBJ1-1
CASSYTDRGTEAFF
>TRBV4-1|TRBJ2-3
CASSQYPTADTQYF
>TRBV10-3|TRBJ2-5
CAISESQRGGLTDGTQYF
>TRBV4-2|TRBJ2-7
CASSLGPNYEQYF
>TRBV19|TRBJ2-7
CASAAGGGYEQYF
>TRBV7-9|TRBJ1-2
CASSSGGYTF
>TRBV6-5|TRBJ2-7
CASRTPDRLSYEQYF
>TRBV29-1|TRBJ1-2
CSVDGQGDGYTF
>TRBV5-4|TRBJ2-3
CASSLYAGVTDTQYF